The next 18 T cell receptor beta chains were all read from a single sample in a study of radiotherapy plus CTLA-4 blockade in lung cancer. TCRdb keeps only in-frame clones here, not all; method: immunoSEQ multiplex PCR. The sample yields approximately 60,000 clones, roughly 80% seen once. This specimen was peripheral blood, taken from a patient treated with radiotherapy plus ipilimumab. Source of these receptors: a human donor with non-small cell lung cancer who had a complete response to radiotherapy plus ipilimumab.

This clone was observed a handful of times. V and J are TRBV19 and TRBJ1-6, with D perhaps TRBD1 (6 bases). With 4 bases removed from V and 9 bases from J, the gap between germline ends came to 19 bases. CDR1 and CDR2 (germline): LNHDA, SQIVND (reference sequence). The CDR3 length is 16 residues. The chain's CDR3 is CASSSQKTGGSSPLHF. CDR3 nucleotide sequence: TGTGCCAGTAGTAGCCAAAAGACTGGGGGCAGTTCACCCCTCCACTTT.

The chain recombines TRBV10-3 with TRBJ2-7; D is perhaps TRBD1 (5 bases). CDR1 and CDR2 (germline): ENHRY, SYGVKD. Trimming took 10 bases from V and 2 from J, leaving 12 bases between them. CDR3 length: 12 residues. The CDR3 reads CATTDIPYEQYF. The CDR3 bases are TGTGCCACCACGGACATACCCTACGAGCAGTACTTC.

This clone was picked up a small number of times. This sequence joins TRBV9 and TRBJ2-1; D not resolved. V was shortened by 0 bases and J by 8 bases, with 12 bases between the two germline ends. The CDR3 length is 14 residues. Per germline, CDR1 SGDLS and CDR2 YYNGEE. This chain's CDR3 is CASSVVSDGYEQFF. CDR3 DNA sequence: TGTGCCAGCAGCGTAGTATCAGACGGCTATGAGCAGTTCTTC. The whole variable domain, filled in from reference TRBV9 and TRBJ2-1, reads DSGVTQTPKHLITATGQRVTLRCSPRSGDLSVYWYQQSLDQGLQFLIQYYNGEERAKGNILERFSAQQFPDLHSELNLSSLELGDSALYFCASSVVSDGYEQFFGPGTRLTVL.

The V gene is TRBV5-4, the J gene TRBJ1-3; D is perhaps TRBD1 (5 bases). Germline V gives CDR1 SGHNT, CDR2 YYREEE (reference sequence). The CDR3 runs 16 residues. V gave up 0 bases and J gave up 2 bases, with 12 bases separating them. The CDR3 sequence is CASSLAGAGAGNTIYF. CDR3 coding DNA: TGTGCCAGCAGCTTGGCCGGGGCGGGGGCTGGAAACACCATATATTTT.

The gene calls are TRBV29-1 and TRBJ2-5; 10 bases align to TRBD2. Germline lookup yields CDR1 SQVTM and CDR2 ANQGSEA. Trimming cost V 5 bases and J 5 bases; bases outside gene matches: 8. This CDR3 is 14 amino acids long. CDR3 sequence (DNA): TGCAGCGTTCTTCTAGCGGGAGCTTCCGAGACCCAGTACTTC. Amino acid sequence: CSVLLAGASETQYF.

J is TRBJ2-2 and V is TRBV30, with D possibly matching TRBD2 (5 bases). This CDR3 contains 17 residues. Trimming shortened V by 0 bases and J by 5 bases, and 19 bases separated the two germline ends. Germline values: CDR1 GTSNPN, CDR2 SVGIG (reference sequence). The DNA for the CDR3 is TGTGCCTGGAGTGTAGCCCTAATGTGGGAGAGGACCGGGGAGCTGTTTTTT. This translates into CAWSVALMWERTGELFF.

The chain has TRBV5-1 and TRBJ1-3; D call uncertain. The CDR3 is made up of 16 amino acids. V was cut by 4 bases and J by 0 bases, with 14 bases left in between. Per germline, CDR1 SGHRS and CDR2 YFSETQ. CDR3 DNA: TGCGCCAGCAGCCCTCGGACTGGGAGCTCTGGAAACACCATATATTTT. Translating it yields CASSPRTGSSGNTIYF.

The chain combines TRBV6-4 with TRBJ2-7; 8 nucleotides agree with TRBD1. The length of the CDR3 is 16 residues. The V gene end was trimmed by 5 bases and the J gene end by 4 bases; junction bases not matched to a gene: 13. The germline V gene has CDR1 MRHNA and CDR2 SNTAGT. Here the CDR3 reads CASSPRGQGNKYEQYV. CDR3 bases: TGTGCCAGCAGTCCTCGAGGACAGGGCAATAAGTACGAGCAGTACGTC.

This rearrangement joins TRBV18 to TRBJ1-4; D call uncertain. Trimming took off 5 bases at V and 4 bases at J, with 14 bases between the two ends. Looked up from germline, CDR1 is KGHSH and CDR2 is LQKENI. There are 15 residues in the CDR3. The CDR3 DNA reads TGTGCCAGCTCATGGAGCCGTTCAGATAATGAAAAACTGTTTTTT. Residues: CASSWSRSDNEKLFF.

The V and J genes are TRBV10-1 and TRBJ1-5; perhaps TRBD1 as D (5 bases). The CDR3 runs to 13 residues. V was pared by 4 bases and J by 8 bases, with 12 bases between. CDR1 and CDR2 (germline): WNHNN, SYGVQD (reference sequence). The CDR3 coding sequence is TGCGCCAGCAGTGCAGGGAACGCGGAGCCCCAGCATTTT. Protein product: CASSAGNAEPQHF.

V gene TRBV6-1 combines with J gene TRBJ2-7; D perhaps matches TRBD1 (5 bases). CDR1 is MNHNS and CDR2 is SASEGT in the germline V gene. This CDR3 has 13 residues. Trimming took 8 bases from V and 0 from J, leaving 11 bases between them. The CDR3 here is CASLGRSSYEQYV. CDR3 coding DNA: TGTGCCAGCCTGGGGCGGAGCTCCTACGAGCAGTACGTC.

The rearrangement links TRBV7-7 to TRBJ2-7; 7 positions match TRBD1. The CDR3 runs to 14 residues. Germline V lookup: CDR1 SSHAT, CDR2 FNYEAQ (reference sequence). This chain's CDR3 is CASSWYRDSYEQYV. DNA of the CDR3: TGTGCTAGCAGCTGGTACCGGGACAGCTACGAGCAGTACGTC.

This clone has a handful of counts. This chain connects TRBV7-8 to TRBJ1-1; a possible D gene is TRBD1 (6 bases). Trimming took off 1 base at V and 1 base at J, with 10 bases between the two ends. Looked up from germline, CDR1 is SGHVS and CDR2 is FQNEAQ. CDR3 length equals 15 residues. CDR3 residues: CASSLVGASNTEAFF. The CDR3 coding sequence is TGTGCCAGCAGCTTAGTGGGGGCGTCGAACACTGAAGCTTTCTTT.

This sequence joins TRBV19 and TRBJ1-2, with D perhaps matching TRBD1 (5 bases). This CDR3 region has 13 residues. Germline assignment: CDR1 LNHDA and CDR2 SQIVND (reference sequence). V was shortened by 3 bases and J by 2 bases, with 7 bases between the two germline ends. CDR3 sequence reads: CASSIQGNYGYTF. CDR3 nucleotides: TGTGCCAGTAGTATTCAGGGAAACTATGGCTACACCTTC.

The rearrangement joins TRBV7-9 to TRBJ1-1, with 10 bases matching TRBD1. The CDR3 consists of 16 residues. The germline CDR1 and CDR2 sequences are SEHNR and FQNEAQ (reference sequence). Trimming at V came to 5 bases and at J to 4 bases, leaving 10 bases not matched to a gene. The CDR3 is CASSPRDRGGGTEAFF. The DNA for the CDR3 is TGTGCCAGCAGCCCCCGGGACAGGGGAGGTGGCACTGAAGCTTTCTTT.

V and J are TRBV11-2 and TRBJ1-2; the match to TRBD1 covers 7 bases. Germline CDR1 is SGHAT and CDR2 is FQNNGV. The CDR3 has 14 amino acids. The trim removed 5 bases at V and 8 bases at J, leaving 11 bases unmatched. CDR3 nucleotide sequence: TGTGCCAGCAGCCTTGGACAGGCCGCGGGGGGCTACACCTTC. Translated: CASSLGQAAGGYTF.

In regard to this clone: Sequence at one end of the junction differs from germline and may be a read error. In the same sample, other DNA sequences code for this CDR3. The CDR3 loop reads CASSLGGTSGTDTQYF. The CDR3 region has the DNA TGCGCCAGCAGTTTGGGAGGGACTAGCGGCACAGATACGCAGTATTTT. The chain is built from TRBV5-1 and TRBJ2-3; TRBD2 matches 10 bases. The CDR3 has 16 amino acids. Germline loops: CDR1 SGHRS, CDR2 YFSETQ. Full variable domain (rest looked up from reference TRBV5-1 and TRBJ2-3): KAGVTQTPRYLIKTRGQQVTLSCSPISGHRSVSWYQQTPGQGLQFLFEYFSETQRNKGNFPGRFSGRQFSNSRSEMNVSTLELGDSALYLCASSLGGTSGTDTQYFGPGTRLTVL.

The chain combines TRBV15 with TRBJ1-1; 7 bases fit TRBD1. V was clipped by 3 bases and J by 1 base; unmatched bases: 8. The CDR3 consists of 16 residues. Germline CDR1 LNHNV, CDR2 YYDKDF (reference sequence). CDR3 region: CATSRNPRGENTEAFF. The CDR3 bases are TGTGCCACCAGCAGGAACCCCAGGGGGGAGAACACTGAAGCTTTCTTT.